The source of this TCR beta chain is a study of blood T cell repertoires in COVID-19. Trimming cost V 1 base and J 5 bases; bases outside gene matches: 6. Germline loops: CDR1 SGHAT, CDR2 FQNNGV. The CDR3 length is 16 residues. The repertoire was sequenced with immunoSEQ multiplex PCR; TCRdb's copy has only in-frame clones and lacks some. The sample yields roughly 250,000 clones, 85% seen once. Material: peripheral blood. The chain joins TRBV11-2 to TRBJ2-3, with 10 bases lining up with TRBD1. The source is a man aged 35-49 years with acute or convalescent COVID-19. The CDR3 is CASSLVRTGGGDTQYF. For the CDR3, the DNA is TGTGCCAGCAGCTTAGTTAGGACAGGGGGGGGAGATACGCAGTATTTT.